The 25 T cell receptor beta chains below all came from one sample that was sequenced in a study of T cells after yellow fever vaccination. TCRdb called the 5' RACE reads again in MiXCR, with one record for every CDR3 protein. The table includes 500,000 to 650,000 distinct CDR3 sequences, roughly 17% detected once. Sequenced material: PBMCs, taken more than 4 days after the first yellow fever vaccination. The receptor source for this set is a man aged 18 to 30 who received the YFV17D yellow fever vaccine.

This clonotype was seen repeatedly, ten times or more. The chain uses TRBV10-3 and TRBJ2-3; D call uncertain. Looked up from germline, CDR1 is ENHRY and CDR2 is SYGVKD. With 2 bases removed from V and 3 bases from J, the gap between germline ends came to 12 bases. The CDR3 is 15 residues long. CDR3 nucleotides: TGTGCCATCAGTGAGGTCGGCCGAAGAACAGATACGCAGTATTTT. It yields the protein CAISEVGRRTDTQYF.

The rearrangement links TRBV20-1 to TRBJ2-5, with 7 bases fitting TRBD1. With 4 bases clipped from V and 5 bases from J, the junction kept 4 bases outside the gene matches. This CDR3 has 12 amino acids. The germline V gene has CDR1 DFQATT and CDR2 SNEGSKA (reference sequence). The CDR3 DNA follows: TGCAGTGCTAATCAGGGGGTGGAGACCCAGTACTTC. Protein: CSANQGVETQYF.

This clonotype was seen a handful of times. The chain employs TRBV7-2 and TRBJ2-5, with D unclear. V gave up 5 bases and J gave up 5 bases, with 6 bases separating them. From germline, CDR1 is SGHTA and CDR2 FQGNSA. This CDR3 region has 11 residues. For the CDR3, the DNA is TGTGCCAGCAGCGAGACGGAGACCCAGTACTTC. Encoded protein: CASSETETQYF.

A few counts support this clonotype. The gene calls are TRBV6-2 or TRBV6-3 and TRBJ2-1; a possible D gene is TRBD2 (6 bases). Per the germline V gene, CDR1 is MNHEY and CDR2 is SVGEGT. V was clipped by 1 base and J by 0 bases, with 10 bases between them. The CDR3 spans 16 residues. This CDR3 reads CASSYYRGSSYNEQFF. For the CDR3, the DNA is TGTGCCAGCAGTTACTATCGGGGGAGCTCCTACAATGAGCAGTTCTTC.

The rearrangement uses TRBV5-5 and TRBJ1-6, with a weak D call TRBD1 (5 bases). The CDR3 extends over 14 amino acids. The germline V gene encodes CDR1 SGHKS and CDR2 YYEKEE (reference sequence). V was pared by 0 bases and J by 10 bases, with 11 bases between. The CDR3 loop reads CASSLVQGSSPLHF. The CDR3 region has the DNA TGTGCCAGCAGCTTGGTGCAGGGAAGCTCACCCCTCCACTTT. The whole variable domain, filled in from reference TRBV5-5 and TRBJ1-6, reads DAGVTQSPTHLIKTRGQQVTLRCSPISGHKSVSWYQQVLGQGPQFIFQYYEKEERGRGNFPDRFSARQFPNYSSELNVNALLLGDSALYLCASSLVQGSSPLHFGNGTRLTVT.

The chain couples TRBV20-1 to TRBJ1-5; D is unclear. This CDR3 comprises 14 residues. The germline gives CDR1 DFQATT, CDR2 SNEGSKA (reference sequence). The ends were cut back, 5 bases at V and 4 bases at J, with 15 bases in the middle. CDR3 DNA: TGCAGTGCTGTGACGCACAGAGCGAATCAGCCCCAGCATTTT. This gives the protein CSAVTHRANQPQHF.

This clonotype was seen a few times. The genes are TRBV6-6 and TRBJ2-7; D perhaps matches TRBD1 (5 bases). Germline CDR1 and CDR2: MNHNY and SVGAGI (reference sequence). This CDR3 region has 13 residues. V was cut by 6 bases and J by 7 bases, with 16 bases left in between. CDR3 nucleotide sequence: TGTGCCAGCAGAGGGGCGGACCCTAGGGAGCAGTACTTC. Residues: CASRGADPREQYF.

This clonotype was recorded a few times. This rearrangement joins TRBV27 to TRBJ2-6; the D is unclear. V was shortened by 2 bases and J by 0 bases, with 11 bases between the two germline ends. CDR1 and CDR2 (germline): MNHEY, SMNVEV (reference sequence). The CDR3 length is 17 residues. The CDR3 protein is CASSLRTGSSGANVLTF. The CDR3 DNA is TGTGCCAGCAGTTTAAGGACGGGCAGCTCTGGGGCCAACGTCCTGACTTTC.

This clonotype was found many times. CDR3 sequence reads: CASSSHGGGGASDTQYF. CDR3 in DNA: TGCGCCAGCAGCTCCCACGGGGGGGGCGGGGCCTCAGATACGCAGTATTTT. The V and J genes are TRBV5-1 and TRBJ2-3, with 8 nucleotides matching TRBD2. V trimming: 3 bases; J trimming: 4 bases; junction bases outside the gene matches: 13. Per the germline V gene, CDR1 is SGHRS and CDR2 is YFSETQ. The CDR3 totals 17 residues. Full variable domain (missing parts from reference TRBV5-1 and TRBJ2-3): KAGVTQTPRYLIKTRGQQVTLSCSPISGHRSVSWYQQTPGQGLQFLFEYFSETQRNKGNFPGRFSGRQFSNSRSEMNVSTLELGDSALYLCASSSHGGGGASDTQYFGPGTRLTVL.

This clonotype was counted between two and nine times. The CDR3 sequence is CASSLPRGNTEAFF. In nucleotides, the CDR3 is TGTGCCAGCAGCCTCCCCAGGGGGAACACTGAAGCTTTCTTT. The chain links TRBV7-2 to TRBJ1-1; tentatively, D is TRBD1 (6 bases). Trimming stripped 5 bases from V and 1 base from J, with 11 bases between. CDR1 and CDR2 from the germline V gene are SGHTA and FQGNSA. The CDR3 sequence is 14 residues long.

This clonotype came up a few times. V and J are TRBV12-3 or TRBV12-4 and TRBJ2-1, with 11 bases lining up with TRBD2. The CDR3 totals 14 residues. J gave up 9 bases and V 7 bases, and 8 bases lay outside the gene matches. CDR3 nucleotides: TGTGCCAGCACTAATAGCGGGGGGGCCTTTGAGCAGTTCTTC. Its protein is CASTNSGGAFEQFF.

The J gene is TRBJ2-7, the V gene TRBV14; the D gene is possibly TRBD1 (5 bases). CDR3 length equals 15 residues. Germline CDR1 reads SGHDN; CDR2 reads FVKESK. Trimming took off 3 bases at V and 3 bases at J, with 15 bases between the two ends. DNA for the CDR3: TGTGCCAGCAGCCATCCGAGGCAGGGCGTCTACGAGCAGTACTTC. This translates into CASSHPRQGVYEQYF.

V usage is TRBV30 and J usage is TRBJ1-1; 8 bases fit TRBD1. With 2 bases clipped from V and 5 bases from J, the junction kept 4 bases outside the gene matches. The CDR3 totals 13 residues. Per the germline V gene, CDR1 is GTSNPN and CDR2 is SVGIG (reference sequence). The CDR3: CAWSNQGATEAFF. The DNA for the CDR3 is TGTGCCTGGAGTAACCAGGGGGCAACTGAAGCTTTCTTT.

This clonotype was counted between two and nine times. The rearrangement joins TRBV2 to TRBJ1-2; D is unresolved. CDR1 SNHLY and CDR2 FYNNEI come from the germline V gene. This CDR3 is 11 amino acids long. The ends were cut back, 8 bases at V and 7 bases at J, with 11 bases in the middle. The chain's CDR3 is CASHGWLGYTF. In DNA form, the CDR3 reads TGTGCCAGCCACGGCTGGCTTGGCTACACCTTC.

This clonotype was observed a few times. This chain links TRBV7-2 with TRBJ2-3, with 9 bases that match TRBD2. This CDR3 region has 17 residues. The germline gives CDR1 SGHTA, CDR2 FQGNSA. Trimming took 4 bases from V and 4 from J; bases not matched to a gene: 12. This chain's CDR3 is CASSSGSGGPWSDTQYF. The CDR3 DNA is TGTGCCAGCAGCTCCGGTAGCGGGGGACCCTGGTCAGATACGCAGTATTTT.

The J gene is TRBJ1-6, the V gene TRBV6-2 or TRBV6-3, with 11 nucleotides matching TRBD1. The CDR3 runs 15 residues. The germline V gene encodes CDR1 MNHEY and CDR2 SVGEGT. V gave up 2 bases and J gave up 8 bases; unmatched junction bases: 2. The CDR3 DNA reads as TGTGCCAGCAGTTACATGGGACAGGGGGATTCACCCCTCCACTTT. This codes for CASSYMGQGDSPLHF.

This clonotype was seen at least ten times. This chain joins TRBV6-6 and TRBJ2-3; D possibly corresponds to TRBD1 (6 bases). Trimming took 8 bases from V and 1 from J, leaving 7 bases between them. The CDR3 length is 12 residues. Germline V gene lookup returns CDR1 MNHNY and CDR2 SVGAGI (reference sequence). In nucleotides, the CDR3 is TGTGCCAGCTCAGGGGGCACAGATACGCAGTATTTT. Protein sequence: CASSGGTDTQYF.

At least ten counts were recorded for this clonotype. The rearrangement joins TRBV4-1 to TRBJ2-1; TRBD2 aligns across 7 bases. V dropped 1 base and J dropped 3; count of bases not matched to a gene: 9. Germline CDR1 is MGHRA and CDR2 is YSYEKL. The CDR3 is made up of 17 amino acids. The DNA for the CDR3 is TGCGCCAGCAGCCAAGGCGGGGACTATGATTACTACAATGAGCAGTTCTTC. The encoded protein is CASSQGGDYDYYNEQFF.

DNA of the CDR3: TGTGCCAGCAGTTACCACCCCGTTGGGGCGCTTCGCGGGGCAGATACGCAGTATTTT. This translates into CASSYHPVGALRGADTQYF. The rearrangement joins TRBV6-2 or TRBV6-3 to TRBJ2-3; a possible D gene is TRBD2 (6 bases). Trimming removed 2 bases at V and 4 bases at J, with 25 bases between. CDR1 is MNHEY, CDR2 SVGEGT, per germline. The CDR3 has 19 residues.

This rearrangement joins TRBV7-2 to TRBJ2-3; 7 bases line up with TRBD2. V lost 4 bases and J lost 4; bases outside the gene matches: 5. Germline CDR1 SGHTA, CDR2 FQGNSA. The CDR3 covers 14 residues. CDR3 bases: TGTGCCAGCAGCTCCATCCGGGGGGCAGATACGCAGTATTTT. It encodes CASSSIRGADTQYF. Together with reference TRBV7-2 and TRBJ2-3, the CDR3 gives the full variable domain: GAGVSQSPSNKVTEKGKDVELRCDPISGHTALYWYRQSLGQGLEFLIYFQGNSAPDKSGLPSDRFSAERTGGSVSTLTIQRTQQEDSAVYLCASSSIRGADTQYFGPGTRLTVL.

The V and J genes are TRBV5-6 and TRBJ1-5; D gene unclear. V lost 4 bases, J lost 6 bases, and 11 bases lay in between. The CDR3 contains 13 residues. CDR1 and CDR2 (germline): SGHDT, YYEEEE. CDR3 loop: CASSPRFGQPQHF. Written as DNA, the CDR3 is TGTGCCAGCAGCCCTCGTTTCGGTCAGCCCCAGCATTTT. The full variable domain, rest sourced from reference TRBV5-6 and TRBJ1-5, is DAGVTQSPTHLIKTRGQQVTLRCSPKSGHDTVSWYQQALGQGPQFIFQYYEEEERQRGNFPDRFSGHQFPNYSSELNVNALLLGDSALYLCASSPRFGQPQHFGDGTRLSIL.

The V and J genes are TRBV7-9 and TRBJ1-5, with 9 bases that match TRBD1. CDR3 length equals 13 residues. Germline values: CDR1 SEHNR, CDR2 FQNEAQ (reference sequence). The trim removed 8 bases at V and 1 base at J, leaving 0 bases unmatched. CDR3 sequence: CASGQGSNQPQHF. As DNA, the CDR3 is TGTGCCAGCGGACAGGGGAGCAATCAGCCCCAGCATTTT.

Only a few counts were recorded for this clonotype. The chain is built from TRBV7-6 and TRBJ2-5; perhaps TRBD2 as D (5 bases). This CDR3 comprises 13 residues. CDR1 is SGHVS and CDR2 is FNYEAQ in the germline V gene. The germline V and J ends were trimmed by 5 bases and 2 bases, with 9 bases remaining between them. In DNA, the CDR3 is TGTGCCAGCAGCCCGCTAGCACAAGAGACCCAGTACTTC. This translates into CASSPLAQETQYF.

This clonotype was found a few times. J is TRBJ2-2 and V is TRBV12-3 or TRBV12-4, with 8 bases lining up with TRBD2. The junction had 13 bases not matched to a gene; V was cut back by 7 bases and J by 6 bases. This CDR3 contains 16 residues. The CDR3 region is CASTPKGLGYPGELFF. CDR3 nucleotide sequence: TGTGCCAGCACTCCAAAGGGACTAGGATATCCCGGGGAGCTGTTTTTT.

For the CDR3, the DNA is TGTGCCAGCAAGATATACAGATTGAACACTGAAGCTTTCTTT. It yields the protein CASKIYRLNTEAFF. The rearrangement links TRBV6-1 to TRBJ1-1; D ambiguous. The CDR3 totals 14 residues. The germline gives CDR1 MNHNS, CDR2 SASEGT. Trimming cost V 7 bases and J 0 bases, with 12 bases left between them.